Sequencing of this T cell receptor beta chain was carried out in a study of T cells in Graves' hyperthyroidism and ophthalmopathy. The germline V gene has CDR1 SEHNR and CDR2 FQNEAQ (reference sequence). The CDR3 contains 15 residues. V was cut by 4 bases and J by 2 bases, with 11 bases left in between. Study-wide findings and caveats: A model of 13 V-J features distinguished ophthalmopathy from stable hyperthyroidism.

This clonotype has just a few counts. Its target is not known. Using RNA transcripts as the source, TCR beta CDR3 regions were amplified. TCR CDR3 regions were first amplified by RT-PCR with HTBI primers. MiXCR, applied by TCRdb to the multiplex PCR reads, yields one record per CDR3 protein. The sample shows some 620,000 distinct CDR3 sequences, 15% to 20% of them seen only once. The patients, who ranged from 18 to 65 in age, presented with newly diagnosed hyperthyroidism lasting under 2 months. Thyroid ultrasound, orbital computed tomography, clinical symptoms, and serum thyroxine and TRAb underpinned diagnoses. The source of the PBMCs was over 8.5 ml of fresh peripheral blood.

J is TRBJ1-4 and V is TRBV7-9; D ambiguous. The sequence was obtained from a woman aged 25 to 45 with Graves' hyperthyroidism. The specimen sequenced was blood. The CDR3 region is CASSSDGGTNEKLFF. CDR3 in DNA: TGTGCCAGCAGCTCCGACGGTGGGACTAATGAAAAACTGTTTTTT.